This T cell receptor beta chain was sequenced during a study of vaccination and CD4 T cells after COVID-19. Overall study: Convalescent persons amounted to six males plus four females, two of whom were Hispanic.

There are 16 residues in the CDR3. V was cut by 5 bases and J by 2 bases, with 18 bases left in between. Germline loops: CDR1 LNHNV, CDR2 YYDKDF (reference sequence). On this clonotype: The antigen is unknown.

Study-wide results and caveats: Clonotypes reactive to SARS-CoV-2 had a median that went up from 21 to 38, but not significantly.

The Oncomine TCR Beta short-read assay was what sequenced the DNA obtained from cultured CD4+ T cells. Using its own MiXCR run on the PCR reads, TCRdb lists one record per CDR3 protein. The repertoire holds 6,000 to 8,500 distinct CDR3 sequences, with around 45% as singletons. The treatment is: approximately 9-day PBMC culture with coronavirus spike peptide pools or control peptides (ViraFEST assay). Fresh IL-2 medium was used to replace half of the medium on days 3 and 7. The specimen was CD4+ T cells from blood, cultured in vitro. The rearrangement links TRBV15 to TRBJ1-2, with D perhaps TRBD1 (5 bases). The source of this sequence is a human donor who had recovered from COVID-19. The CDR3 coding sequence is TGTGCCACCAGCGCCCGGGCAGGGCTCCTGAACTATGGCTACACCTTC. Its translation is CATSARAGLLNYGYTF.